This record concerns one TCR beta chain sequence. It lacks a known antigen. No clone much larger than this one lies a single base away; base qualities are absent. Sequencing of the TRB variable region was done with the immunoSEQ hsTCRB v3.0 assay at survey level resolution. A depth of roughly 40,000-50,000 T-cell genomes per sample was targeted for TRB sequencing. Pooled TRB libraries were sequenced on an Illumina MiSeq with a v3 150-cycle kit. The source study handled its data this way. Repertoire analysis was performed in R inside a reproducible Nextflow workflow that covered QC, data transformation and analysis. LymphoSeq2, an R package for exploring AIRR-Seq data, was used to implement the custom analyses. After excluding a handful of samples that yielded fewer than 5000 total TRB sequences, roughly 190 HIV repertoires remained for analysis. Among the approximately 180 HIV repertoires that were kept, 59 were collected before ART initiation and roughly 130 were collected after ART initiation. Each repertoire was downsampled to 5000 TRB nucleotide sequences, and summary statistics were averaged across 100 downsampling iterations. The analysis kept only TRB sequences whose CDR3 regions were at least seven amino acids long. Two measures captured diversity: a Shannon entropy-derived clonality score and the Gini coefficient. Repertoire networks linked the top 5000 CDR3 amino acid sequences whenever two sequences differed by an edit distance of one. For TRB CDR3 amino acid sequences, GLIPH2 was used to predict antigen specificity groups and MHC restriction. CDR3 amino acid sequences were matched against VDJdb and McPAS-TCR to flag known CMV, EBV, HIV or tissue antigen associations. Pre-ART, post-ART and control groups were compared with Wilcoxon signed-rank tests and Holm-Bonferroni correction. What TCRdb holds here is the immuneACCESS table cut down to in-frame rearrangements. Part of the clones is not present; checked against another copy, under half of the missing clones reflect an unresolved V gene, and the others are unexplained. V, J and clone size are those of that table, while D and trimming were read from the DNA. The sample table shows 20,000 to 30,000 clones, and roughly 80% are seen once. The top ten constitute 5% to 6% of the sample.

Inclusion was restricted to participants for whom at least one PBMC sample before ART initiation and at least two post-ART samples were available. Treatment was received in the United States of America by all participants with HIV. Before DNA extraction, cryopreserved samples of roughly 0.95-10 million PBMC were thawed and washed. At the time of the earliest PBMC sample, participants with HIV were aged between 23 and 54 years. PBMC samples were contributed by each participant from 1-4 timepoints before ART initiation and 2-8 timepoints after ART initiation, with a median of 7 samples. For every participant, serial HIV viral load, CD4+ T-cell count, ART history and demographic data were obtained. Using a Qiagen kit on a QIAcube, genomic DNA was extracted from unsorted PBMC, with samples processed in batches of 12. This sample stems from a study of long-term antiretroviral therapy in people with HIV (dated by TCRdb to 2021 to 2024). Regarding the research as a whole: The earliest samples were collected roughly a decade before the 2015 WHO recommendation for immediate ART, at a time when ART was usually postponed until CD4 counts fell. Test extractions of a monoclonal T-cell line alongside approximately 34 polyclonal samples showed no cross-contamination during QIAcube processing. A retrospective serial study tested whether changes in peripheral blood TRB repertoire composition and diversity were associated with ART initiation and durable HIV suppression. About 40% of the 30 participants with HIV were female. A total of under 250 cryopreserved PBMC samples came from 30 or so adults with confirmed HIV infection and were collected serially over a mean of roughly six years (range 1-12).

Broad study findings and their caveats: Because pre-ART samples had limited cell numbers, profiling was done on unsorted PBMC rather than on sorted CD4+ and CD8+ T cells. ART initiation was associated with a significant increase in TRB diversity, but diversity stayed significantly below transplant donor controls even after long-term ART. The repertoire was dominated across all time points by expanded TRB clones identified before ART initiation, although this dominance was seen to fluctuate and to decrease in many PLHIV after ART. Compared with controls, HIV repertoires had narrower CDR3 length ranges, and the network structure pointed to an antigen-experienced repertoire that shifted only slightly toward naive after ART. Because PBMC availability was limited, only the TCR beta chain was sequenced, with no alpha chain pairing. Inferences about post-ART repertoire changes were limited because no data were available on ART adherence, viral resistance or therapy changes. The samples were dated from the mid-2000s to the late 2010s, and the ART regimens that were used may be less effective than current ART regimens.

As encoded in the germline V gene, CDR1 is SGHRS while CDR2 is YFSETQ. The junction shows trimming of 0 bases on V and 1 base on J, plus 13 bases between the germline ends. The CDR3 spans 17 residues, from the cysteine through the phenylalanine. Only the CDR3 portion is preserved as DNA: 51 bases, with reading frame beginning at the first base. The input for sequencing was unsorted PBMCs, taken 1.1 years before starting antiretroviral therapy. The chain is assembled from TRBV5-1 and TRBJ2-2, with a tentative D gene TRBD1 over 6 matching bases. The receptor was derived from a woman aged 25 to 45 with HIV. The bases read TGCGCCAGCAGCTTGGCCTTTTCGGGACAGAACACCGGGGAGCTGTTTTTT. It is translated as CASSLAFSGQNTGELFF.